Each of the 12 T cell receptor beta chains below was sequenced from the same sample in a study of vaccination and CD4 T cells after COVID-19. These TCRs' antigens remain unknown. The treatment: roughly 11-day PBMC culture with coronavirus spike peptide pools or control peptides (ViraFEST assay). The Oncomine TCR Beta short-read assay was applied to DNA of cultured CD4+ T cells. TCRdb analysed the PCR reads with MiXCR anew, one entry per CDR3 protein. Of some 10,000 distinct CDR3 sequences listed, about 50% were seen once; the top ten hold 20% to 25%. Sequenced sample: CD4+ T cells from blood, cultured in vitro. These receptors were obtained from a human donor who had recovered from COVID-19.

The chain carries TRBV12-3 or TRBV12-4 and TRBJ2-7; possible D gene TRBD1, 6 bases. V was pared by 0 bases and J by 9 bases, with 6 bases between. There are 11 residues in the CDR3. Here the CDR3 reads CASSLAGGQYF. The DNA for the CDR3 is TGTGCCAGCAGTTTAGCAGGGGGGCAGTACTTC.

The chain recombines TRBV3-1 with TRBJ1-1, with D unresolved. The V end was cut by 1 base, the J end by 1 base, with 4 bases between. The germline CDR1 and CDR2 sequences are LGHDT and YNNKEL (reference sequence). The CDR3 has 13 amino acids. The CDR3 DNA is TGTGCCAGCAGCCAAGGATCGAACACTGAAGCTTTCTTT. This sequence encodes CASSQGSNTEAFF.

The chain carries TRBV7-9 and TRBJ1-3, with D maybe TRBD1 (5 bases). This CDR3 has 18 residues. Trimming took off 1 base at V and 2 bases at J, with 18 bases between the two ends. The germline V gene encodes CDR1 SEHNR and CDR2 FQNEAQ (reference sequence). The CDR3 region is CASSLERYRHIAGNTIYF. For the CDR3, the DNA is TGTGCCAGCAGCTTAGAGAGATACAGGCACATTGCTGGAAACACCATATATTTT. The whole variable domain, remainder taken from reference TRBV7-9 and TRBJ1-3, is DTGVSQNPRHKITKRGQNVTFRCDPISEHNRLYWYRQTLGQGPEFLTYFQNEAQLEKSRLLSDRFSAERPKGSFSTLEIQRTEQGDSAMYLCASSLERYRHIAGNTIYFGEGSWLTVV.

The chain joins TRBV7-2 to TRBJ1-2, with a tentative D call TRBD1 (5 bases). V lost 5 bases and J lost 4, with 11 bases in between. Germline assignment: CDR1 SGHTA and CDR2 FQGNSA. The CDR3 runs 13 residues. CDR3 protein: CASSAGYLYGYTF. The DNA of the CDR3 is TGTGCCAGCAGCGCAGGGTATCTCTATGGCTACACCTTC.

In regard to this clonotype: The conserved final phenylalanine or tryptophan is absent from the CDR3, which likely points to a read error. This chain uses TRBV30 with TRBJ1-1; possibly TRBD1 for D (5 bases). Per the germline V gene, CDR1 is GTSNPN and CDR2 is SVGIG (reference sequence). The CDR3 totals 12 residues. The V gene lost 3 bases and the J gene lost 10 bases, with 15 bases spanning the gap. The CDR3 DNA is TGTGCCTGGAGCGAGGGGAAGGGTGTAGCTTTCTCT. Translated: CAWSEGKGVAFS.

The chain combines TRBV6-5 with TRBJ1-1; D is unresolved. The germline gives CDR1 MNHEY, CDR2 SVGAGI. CDR3 length equals 13 residues. Trimming removed 0 bases from V and 9 bases from J, with 11 bases in between. The CDR3 bases are TGTGCCAGCAGTTACTCGATAACTACCCAAGCTTTCTTT. It encodes CASSYSITTQAFF.

This chain uses TRBV5-4 with TRBJ2-2, with TRBD1 matching 11 bases. From germline, CDR1 is SGHNT and CDR2 YYREEE (reference sequence). Trimming cost V 3 bases and J 4 bases; bases outside gene matches: 2. This CDR3 region has 15 residues. The CDR3 DNA reads TGTGCCAGCAGCTCCGGGACAGGGGGCACCGGGGAGCTGTTTTTT. Translation gives CASSSGTGGTGELFF.

The J gene is TRBJ2-2, the V gene TRBV20-1; the D gene is possibly TRBD2 (5 bases). The germline gives CDR1 DFQATT, CDR2 SNEGSKA (reference sequence). The CDR3 is made up of 16 amino acids. Trimming took 1 base from V and 3 from J, leaving 15 bases between them. CDR3 loop: CSARVPFGRDTGELFF. CDR3 nucleotide sequence: TGCAGTGCTAGAGTTCCGTTTGGGCGGGACACCGGGGAGCTGTTTTTT.

There are a few counts of this clonotype. The chain has TRBV6-1 and TRBJ1-2, with D possibly matching TRBD1 (5 bases). The V gene's germline CDR1 is MNHNS and CDR2 SASEGT. Trimming removed 0 bases at V and 0 bases at J, with 14 bases between. The length of the CDR3 is 17 residues. The CDR3 sequence: CASSEALIGGANYGYTF. In DNA, the CDR3 is TGTGCCAGCAGTGAAGCCCTAATTGGGGGGGCTAACTATGGCTACACCTTC.

The J gene is TRBJ1-6, the V gene TRBV18; weak D call: TRBD1 (6 bases). V gave up 3 bases and J gave up 14 bases, with 20 bases separating them. Germline CDR1 is KGHSH and CDR2 is LQKENI. CDR3 length equals 15 residues. CDR3 sequence reads: CASSPTALATGSLHF. The CDR3 DNA is TGTGCCAGCTCACCGACGGCGCTGGCGACAGGTTCCCTCCACTTT.

This sequence joins TRBV30 and TRBJ2-3; 8 bases map to TRBD2. Germline V gene data show CDR1 as GTSNPN and CDR2 as SVGIG (reference sequence). The V gene end was trimmed by 3 bases and the J gene end by 4 bases; junction bases not matched to a gene: 6. This CDR3 is 14 amino acids long. CDR3 in DNA: TGTGCCTGGAGGGGCGGGAGGTGGCCAGATACGCAGTATTTT. Translating it yields CAWRGGRWPDTQYF. The whole variable domain, remainder taken from reference TRBV30 and TRBJ2-3, is SQTIHQWPATLVQPVGSPLSLECTVEGTSNPNLYWYRQAAGRGLQLLFYSVGIGQISSEVPQNLSASRPQDRQFILSSKKLLLSDSGFYLCAWRGGRWPDTQYFGPGTRLTVL.

CDR3 sequence: CASSPGQVNTIYF. The CDR3, as DNA: TGTGCCAGCAGCCCGGGACAGGTGAACACCATATATTTT. J is TRBJ1-3 and V is TRBV7-9; 8 bases fit TRBD1. V lost 5 bases to trimming and J lost 7 bases; unmatched junction nucleotides: 4. From germline, CDR1 is SEHNR and CDR2 FQNEAQ (reference sequence). The CDR3 is made up of 13 amino acids.